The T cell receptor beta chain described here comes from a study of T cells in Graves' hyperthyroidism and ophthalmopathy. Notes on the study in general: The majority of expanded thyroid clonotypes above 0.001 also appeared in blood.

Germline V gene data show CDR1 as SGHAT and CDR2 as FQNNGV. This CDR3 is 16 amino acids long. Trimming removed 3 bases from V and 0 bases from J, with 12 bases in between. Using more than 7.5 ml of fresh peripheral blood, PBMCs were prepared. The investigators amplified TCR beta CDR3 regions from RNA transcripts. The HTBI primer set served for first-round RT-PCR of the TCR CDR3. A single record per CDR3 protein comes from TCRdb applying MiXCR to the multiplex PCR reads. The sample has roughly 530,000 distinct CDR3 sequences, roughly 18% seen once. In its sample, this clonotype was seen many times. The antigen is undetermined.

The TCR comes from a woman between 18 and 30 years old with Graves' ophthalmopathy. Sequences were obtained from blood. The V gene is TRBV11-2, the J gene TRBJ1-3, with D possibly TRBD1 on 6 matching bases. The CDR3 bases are TGTGCCAGCAGCTTGGACAGTCACAGCTCTGGAAACACCATATATTTT. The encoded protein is CASSLDSHSSGNTIYF.